Presented here are 24 T cell receptor beta chains from one specimen sequenced in a study of tumor T cells in aggressive B-cell lymphoma. TCRdb's table, derived via immunoSEQ multiplex PCR, lists solely in-frame clones and lacks some. The table records about 9,000 clones, 85% of them present only once. Material for sequencing was tumor tissue. The origin of the receptors is an adult with diffuse large B cell lymphoma.

The chain's CDR3 is CASTPLGWSGDEQYF. In nucleotides, the CDR3 is TGTGCCAGCACCCCCTTGGGGTGGAGCGGCGACGAGCAGTACTTC. The chain has TRBV5-5 and TRBJ2-7; D might be TRBD2 (5 bases). The V end was cut by 6 bases, the J end by 5 bases, with 21 bases between. Germline CDR1 SGHKS, CDR2 YYEKEE (reference sequence). There are 15 residues in the CDR3.

V and J are TRBV7-2 and TRBJ1-1; D is undetermined. This CDR3 comprises 16 residues. The germline CDR1 and CDR2 sequences are SGHTA and FQGNSA. V lost 5 bases and J 1 base, leaving 17 bases between the germline ends. In nucleotides, the CDR3 is TGTGCCAGCAGCCCCCCCGGAGCGATAAGGAACACTGAAGCTTTCTTT. It encodes CASSPPGAIRNTEAFF.

The chain joins TRBV4-1 to TRBJ1-4; the match to TRBD1 covers 9 bases. V was clipped by 2 bases and J by 4 bases; unmatched bases: 5. Per the germline V gene, CDR1 is MGHRA and CDR2 is YSYEKL. The CDR3 covers 16 residues. As DNA, the CDR3 is TGCGCCAGCAGCCAAAAAAGACAGGGGGGTAATGAAAAACTGTTTTTT. It specifies CASSQKRQGGNEKLFF.

The chain employs TRBV5-6 and TRBJ1-2; 7 bases match TRBD1. The CDR3 contains 13 residues. J was trimmed by 4 bases and V by 3 bases; bases with no gene match: 3. Germline V gives CDR1 SGHDT, CDR2 YYEEEE. The DNA of the CDR3 is TGTGCCAGCAGCTGGGGACAGACCTATGGCTACACCTTC. Residues: CASSWGQTYGYTF.

The chain joins TRBV4-2 to TRBJ2-5, with 10 bases identical to TRBD2. The germline gives CDR1 LGHNA, CDR2 YNFKEQ. V shed 4 bases, J shed 1 base, and the junction held 3 bases outside the gene matches. CDR3 size: 15 residues. The CDR3 DNA reads TGTGCCAGCAGCCCTTCTAGCGGGGGCCAAGAGACCCAGTACTTC. Encoded protein: CASSPSSGGQETQYF.

The V and J genes are TRBV7-2 and TRBJ1-4, with unresolved D. The CDR3 totals 15 residues. V lost 2 bases and J lost 7, with 14 bases in between. Germline V gives CDR1 SGHTA, CDR2 FQGNSA. The CDR3 loop is CASSLNVGRAEKLFF. In DNA form, the CDR3 reads TGTGCCAGCAGCTTAAACGTAGGGCGGGCTGAAAAACTGTTTTTT.

The chain combines TRBV5-6 with TRBJ2-7; D unclear. The CDR3 has 13 amino acids. V lost 4 bases to trimming and J lost 4 bases, with 12 bases between them. CDR1 and CDR2 from the germline V gene are SGHDT and YYEEEE. CDR3 nucleotide sequence: TGTGCCAGCAGCAAGCCACCCCAATACGAGCAGTACTTC. It codes for CASSKPPQYEQYF. Together with reference TRBV5-6 and TRBJ2-7, the CDR3 gives the full variable domain: DAGVTQSPTHLIKTRGQQVTLRCSPKSGHDTVSWYQQALGQGPQFIFQYYEEEERQRGNFPDRFSGHQFPNYSSELNVNALLLGDSALYLCASSKPPQYEQYFGPGTRLTVT.

The CDR3 here is CASSLTSGAAYEQYF. As DNA, the CDR3 is TGTGCCAGCAGCTTAACGTCAGGGGCGGCCTACGAGCAGTACTTC. This rearrangement joins TRBV7-3 to TRBJ2-5; TRBD1 is a possible D gene (6 bases). The assigned J gene may be wrong: the sequence end matches TRBJ2-7 better. From germline, CDR1 is SGHTA and CDR2 FQGTGA. This CDR3 is 15 amino acids long.

This clone has just a few counts. The rearrangement uses TRBV13 and TRBJ2-2; TRBD2 aligns across 13 bases. Germline V gene sequence: CDR1 PRHDT, CDR2 FYEKMQ (reference sequence). The CDR3 has 19 residues. After removal of 4 bases from V and 0 bases from J, the junction contained 8 bases not matched to a gene. CDR3 coding DNA: TGTGCCAGCAGCTCCCGGACTAGCGGGGGCCTAACGAACACCGGGGAGCTGTTTTTT. It translates to CASSSRTSGGLTNTGELFF. The whole variable domain, filled in from reference TRBV13 and TRBJ2-2, reads AAGVIQSPRHLIKEKRETATLKCYPIPRHDTVYWYQQGPGQDPQFLISFYEKMQSDKGSIPDRFSAQQFSDYHSELNMSSLELGDSALYFCASSSRTSGGLTNTGELFFGEGSRLTVL.

This clone showed up just once. The gene calls are TRBV5-1 and TRBJ1-1, with D possibly being TRBD1 (5 bases). This CDR3 comprises 13 residues. Trimming pared 4 bases from V and 2 bases from J, leaving 9 bases between. Germline CDR1 reads SGHRS; CDR2 reads YFSETQ. The CDR3 loop reads CASSIDSNTEAFF. DNA of the CDR3: TGCGCCAGCAGCATTGACAGTAACACTGAAGCTTTCTTT. Combining the CDR3 with reference TRBV5-1 and TRBJ1-1 gives the whole variable domain KAGVTQTPRYLIKTRGQQVTLSCSPISGHRSVSWYQQTPGQGLQFLFEYFSETQRNKGNFPGRFSGRQFSNSRSEMNVSTLELGDSALYLCASSIDSNTEAFFGQGTRLTVV.

The rearrangement joins TRBV5-1 to TRBJ1-1; no definite D call. The V and J ends lost 4 bases and 4 bases respectively, with 11 bases between them. The CDR3 loop spans 13 amino acids. The V gene's germline CDR1 is SGHRS and CDR2 YFSETQ. The CDR3 nucleotides read TGCGCCAGCAGCGCGAGTGGTGGCACTGAAGCTTTCTTT. This codes for CASSASGGTEAFF.

V gene TRBV28 combines with J gene TRBJ1-2; D unclear. In germline, CDR1 is MDHEN, CDR2 SYDVKM. CDR3 length: 12 amino acids. Trimming cost V 6 bases and J 4 bases, with 9 bases left between them. The CDR3 is CASRWQSYGYTF. The CDR3 DNA follows: TGTGCCAGCAGATGGCAGTCCTATGGCTACACCTTC.

The rearrangement links TRBV2 to TRBJ1-1; TRBD1 aligns across 11 bases. Germline trimming cut 4 bases from V and 5 bases from J; bases unmatched to any gene: 6. Germline V CDR1 and CDR2: SNHLY, FYNNEI. This CDR3 contains 15 residues. The CDR3 region has the DNA TGTGCCAGCAGTGGGACAGGGGGCGCGGAGACTGAAGCTTTCTTT. Amino acid sequence: CASSGTGGAETEAFF.

The genes are TRBV5-6 and TRBJ2-3; 7 bases align to TRBD1. V lost 0 bases to trimming and J lost 5 bases; unmatched junction nucleotides: 9. Germline lookup yields CDR1 SGHDT and CDR2 YYEEEE. The CDR3 loop spans 16 amino acids. The CDR3, as DNA: TGTGCCAGCAGCTTGGGACAGGGTTCGCGGAGAGATACGCAGTATTTT. It translates to CASSLGQGSRRDTQYF.

The chain uses TRBV5-1 and TRBJ2-1; 10 nucleotides line up with TRBD2. V lost 4 bases, J lost 6 bases, and 10 bases stayed unmatched. CDR1 SGHRS and CDR2 YFSETQ come from the germline V gene. The CDR3 totals 16 residues. CDR3 residues: CASSPGSGGALNEQFF. The CDR3 DNA reads TGCGCCAGCAGCCCAGGAAGCGGGGGGGCCCTCAATGAGCAGTTCTTC.

The chain has TRBV5-4 and TRBJ2-1; the D gene is possibly TRBD2 (7 bases). The CDR3 runs to 17 residues. Germline V CDR1 and CDR2: SGHNT, YYREEE (reference sequence). V was shortened by 4 bases and J by 4 bases, with 21 bases between the two germline ends. The CDR3 loop is CASSPNTGGGGYNEQFF. The CDR3 DNA sequence: TGTGCCAGCAGCCCCAACACCGGGGGAGGGGGGTACAATGAGCAGTTCTTC.

V usage is TRBV29-1 and J usage is TRBJ1-5; D perhaps matches TRBD1 (6 bases). Trimming cost V 6 bases and J 5 bases, with 14 bases left between them. This CDR3 has 13 residues. Germline lookup yields CDR1 SQVTM and CDR2 ANQGSEA. The CDR3 DNA is TGCAGCGTACAGGGTAAGGGCGATCAGCCCCAGCATTTT. Protein sequence: CSVQGKGDQPQHF.

This chain connects TRBV2 to TRBJ2-1; 7 nucleotides agree with TRBD1. There are 13 residues in the CDR3. The germline V gene encodes CDR1 SNHLY and CDR2 FYNNEI. V lost 10 bases, J lost 4 bases, and 7 bases stayed unmatched. The DNA for the CDR3 is TGTGCCATACGCTCAGGGGGTTACAATGAGCAGTTCTTC. It is translated as CAIRSGGYNEQFF.

This chain joins TRBV11-1 and TRBJ2-6; the match to TRBD1 covers 8 bases. Trimming took 10 bases from V and 4 from J; bases not matched to a gene: 12. This CDR3 comprises 16 residues. The germline gives CDR1 SGHAT, CDR2 FQDESV (reference sequence). CDR3 DNA sequence: TGTGCCACAAGGGGCAGGGGGCGCGTGGGGGCCAACGTCCTGACTTTC. This gives the protein CATRGRGRVGANVLTF.

The chain carries TRBV4-3 and TRBJ2-7; 11 bases are a match to TRBD2. Losses at the gene ends were 1 base for V and 0 bases for J; bases not matched to a gene: 5. The CDR3 runs to 17 residues. The V gene's germline CDR1 is LGHNA and CDR2 YSLEER. DNA for the CDR3: TGCGCCAGCAGCCAAGGTGCACTAGCGGGGGCCTCCTACGAGCAGTACTTC. As protein: CASSQGALAGASYEQYF.

This chain connects TRBV4-3 to TRBJ1-6, with D hard to call. V was clipped by 1 base and J by 1 base, with 11 bases between them. This CDR3 is built from 17 residues. Germline CDR1 LGHNA, CDR2 YSLEER. The CDR3, as DNA: TGCGCCAGCAGCCAAGGCAGTCTCACGTCCTATAATTCACCCCTCCACTTT. Protein sequence: CASSQGSLTSYNSPLHF.

This clone was observed once. CDR3 loop: CASRDRGNEQYF. The CDR3 coding sequence is TGTGCCAGCCGGGACAGGGGAAACGAGCAGTACTTC. V is TRBV7-8 and J is TRBJ2-7; 10 nucleotides agree with TRBD1. The CDR3 spans 12 residues. V lost 8 bases to trimming and J lost 5 bases; unmatched junction nucleotides: 3. CDR1 SGHVS and CDR2 FQNEAQ come from the germline V gene. Looking up the rest from reference TRBV7-8 and TRBJ2-7 gives the full variable domain: GAGVSQSPRYKVAKRGQDVALRCDPISGHVSLFWYQQALGQGPEFLTYFQNEAQLDKSGLPSDRFFAERPEGSVSTLKIQRTQQEDSAVYLCASRDRGNEQYFGPGTRLTVT.

V usage is TRBV28 and J usage is TRBJ2-1, with 10 bases aligning to TRBD2. Unmatched junction bases numbered 15, after V lost 5 bases and J lost 8 bases. Per germline, CDR1 MDHEN and CDR2 SYDVKM. This CDR3 comprises 17 residues. This chain's CDR3 is CASSLLRGAGGLYEQFF. CDR3 nucleotides: TGTGCCAGCAGTCTTTTAAGAGGAGCGGGGGGGCTCTATGAGCAGTTCTTC.

The chain has TRBV2 and TRBJ2-3; 11 bases line up with TRBD2. V shed 6 bases, J shed 5 bases, and the junction held 7 bases outside the gene matches. The CDR3 sequence is 15 residues long. Germline CDR1 and CDR2: SNHLY and FYNNEI. CDR3 sequence reads: CASRGLGLAGDTQYF. In DNA, the CDR3 is TGTGCCAGCAGGGGATTAGGACTAGCGGGAGATACGCAGTATTTT.